A selection of T cell receptor beta chains follows, all from one sample in a study of tumor-infiltrating lymphocytes in primary liver carcinoma. TCRdb re-called the multiplex PCR reads through MiXCR, storing one row per CDR3 protein. The sample records 150,000 to 200,000 distinct CDR3 sequences, about 60% being singletons. Sequencing used peripheral blood. Receptors were obtained from a man in his forties with primary liver carcinoma and hepatitis B virus infection. CDR3s include the opening cysteine and the closing phenylalanine or tryptophan. The D gene is left open where the match is weak. A clone size is listed for some rows: how often the clone was seen (once, few, many), or a class if it is expanded.

J | V | D | size | CDR3 | DNA
TRBJ2-1 | TRBV6-1 | . | few | CASRYRDLNEQFF | TGTGCCAGCAGATACCGGGACCTCAATGAGCAGTTCTTC
TRBJ2-1 | TRBV29-1 | TRBD1 | many | CSVERRDRGYNEQFF | TGCAGCGTTGAGCGCCGGGACAGGGGTTACAATGAGCAGTTCTTC
TRBJ2-5 | TRBV11-2 | . | . | CASILPGAFNTQYF | TGTGCCAGCATCCTACCCGGGGCGTTCAATACCCAGTACTTC
TRBJ2-7 | TRBV29-1 | TRBD2 | . | CSVGSGGPYDQYF | TGCAGCGTTGGTAGCGGGGGACCCTACGACCAGTACTTC
TRBJ2-3 | TRBV5-5 | . | . | CASSLHDREGTQYF | TGTGCCAGCAGCTTGCATGACAGGGAGGGTACGCAGTATTTT
TRBJ1-2 | TRBV11-2 | TRBD1 | few | CASSLGGQGASYGYTF | TGTGCCAGCAGCTTAGGCGGCCAGGGGGCTTCCTATGGCTACACCTTC
TRBJ2-1 | TRBV11-2 | TRBD2 | . | CASSLSGSPVDKQFF | TGTGCCAGCAGCTTAAGCGGGAGCCCCGTTGATAAGCAGTTCTTC
TRBJ1-4 | TRBV28 | TRBD1 | . | CASSLGQGDEKLFF | TGTGCCAGCAGTTTAGGGCAGGGGGATGAAAAACTGTTTTTT
TRBJ2-3 | TRBV11-3 | TRBD2 | . | CACSSGLAGGTDTQYF | TGTGCCTGCAGCTCAGGACTAGCAGGAGGTACAGATACGCAGTATTTT
TRBJ2-7 | TRBV21-1 | . | . | CASSKSGGSGVPYEQYF | TGTGCCAGCAGTAAATCCGGGGGTAGCGGGGTACCCTACGAGCAGTACTTC
TRBJ2-5 | TRBV30 | . | . | CAWSVESIPQYF | TGTGCCTGGAGTGTTGAGAGCATCCCCCAGTACTTC
TRBJ2-1 | TRBV10-2 | . | . | CASSESRSEQFF | TGCGCCAGCAGTGAGTCGCGGAGCGAGCAGTTCTTC
TRBJ2-2 | TRBV6-1 | . | . | CASSEVVGARELFF | TGTGCCAGCAGTGAAGTGGTAGGGGCAAGGGAGCTGTTTTTT
TRBJ1-1 | TRBV6-5 | . | . | CASSSRGLDTEAFF | TGTGCCAGCAGCTCCAGGGGCCTAGACACTGAAGCTTTCTTT
TRBJ2-7 | TRBV28 | . | once | CASTLAVGDSYEQYF | TGTGCCAGCACCCTTGCGGTCGGGGATTCCTACGAGCAGTACTTC
TRBJ2-3 | TRBV29-1 | . | . | CSVEEFTDTQYF | TGCAGCGTGGAGGAATTCACAGATACGCAGTATTTT
TRBJ1-4 | TRBV5-4 | TRBD1 | . | CASSRDRDEKLFF | TGTGCCAGCAGTCGGGACAGGGATGAAAAACTGTTTTTT
TRBJ1-3 | TRBV29-1 | . | once | CSVGGENSGNTIYF | TGCAGCGTTGGGGGAGAGAACTCTGGAAACACCATATATTTT
TRBJ2-7 | TRBV6-1 | . | few | CASGVALLPEYF | TGTGCCAGCGGGGTCGCCCTACTACCGGAGTACTTC
TRBJ2-5 | TRBV4-1 | . | few | CASSQEWGLAETQYF | TGCGCCAGCAGCCAAGAATGGGGTCTCGCGGAGACCCAGTACTTC
TRBJ1-5 | TRBV4-1 | TRBD1 | . | CTSSRGTVDQPQHF | TGCACCAGCAGCCGGGGGACAGTGGATCAGCCCCAGCATTTT
TRBJ2-3 | TRBV10-3 | . | . | CTISTQGGIADTQYF | TGTACCATCAGTACCCAAGGTGGTATAGCAGATACGCAGTATTTT
TRBJ2-3 | TRBV29-1 | . | . | CSVDPAGTDTQYF | TGCAGCGTTGATCCAGCGGGCACAGATACGCAGTATTTT
TRBJ1-1 | TRBV5-5 | . | . | CASRSDPGLLEAFF | TGTGCCAGCAGATCTGATCCGGGACTGCTTGAAGCTTTCTTT
TRBJ2-3 | TRBV11-3 | . | . | CASSLELVDTQYF | TGTGCCAGCAGTTTAGAACTGGTAGATACGCAGTATTTT
TRBJ2-7 | TRBV4-2 | TRBD1 | few | CASSQDRDHEQYF | TGTGCCAGCAGCCAGGACAGGGACCACGAGCAGTACTTC
TRBJ2-3 | TRBV11-2 | TRBD2 | many | CASSLVGGSDTQYF | TGTGCCAGCAGCTTAGTGGGAGGGTCAGATACGCAGTATTTT
TRBJ1-4 | TRBV6-1 | . | . | CASSEPGATNEKLFF | TGTGCCAGCAGTGAACCCGGGGCAACTAATGAAAAACTGTTTTTT
TRBJ1-5 | TRBV28 | TRBD1 | . | CASRGQANQPQHF | TGTGCCAGCAGGGGACAGGCCAATCAGCCCCAGCATTTT
TRBJ1-6 | TRBV5-4 | . | . | CASNRGGTRDPLHF | TGTGCCAGCAACCGGGGTGGGACTCGCGACCCCCTCCACTTT
TRBJ2-5 | TRBV29-1 | . | . | CSVGRSEIQYF | TGCAGCGTTGGTAGGTCAGAGATCCAGTACTTC
TRBJ2-7 | TRBV12-3/TRBV12-4 | . | . | CTSSLRQNPYEQYF | TGTACCAGCAGTTTGAGACAGAACCCCTACGAGCAGTACTTC
TRBJ2-5 | TRBV4-1 | . | . | CASNQDLEYQETQYF | TGCGCCAGCAACCAAGATTTGGAGTACCAAGAGACCCAGTACTTC
TRBJ1-2 | TRBV7-9 | . | . | CASSPNTQGLNYGYTF | TGTGCCAGCAGCCCCAACACCCAGGGACTGAACTATGGCTACACCTTC
TRBJ2-1 | TRBV6-5 | . | . | CASSSTGKYNEQFF | TGTGCCAGCAGTTCGACAGGAAAATACAATGAGCAGTTCTTC
TRBJ1-2 | TRBV12-3/TRBV12-4 | . | few | CASSFIGFHTF | TGTGCCAGCAGTTTTATTGGGTTCCACACCTTC
TRBJ2-2 | TRBV4-1 | TRBD1 | . | CASSLEGTGPGELFF | TGCGCCAGCAGCCTGGAGGGGACAGGGCCCGGGGAGCTGTTTTTT
TRBJ2-2 | TRBV6-6 | TRBD1 | once | CASSTNVRGRGAGELFF | TGTGCCAGCAGTACCAATGTTAGGGGGCGCGGCGCCGGGGAGCTGTTTTTT